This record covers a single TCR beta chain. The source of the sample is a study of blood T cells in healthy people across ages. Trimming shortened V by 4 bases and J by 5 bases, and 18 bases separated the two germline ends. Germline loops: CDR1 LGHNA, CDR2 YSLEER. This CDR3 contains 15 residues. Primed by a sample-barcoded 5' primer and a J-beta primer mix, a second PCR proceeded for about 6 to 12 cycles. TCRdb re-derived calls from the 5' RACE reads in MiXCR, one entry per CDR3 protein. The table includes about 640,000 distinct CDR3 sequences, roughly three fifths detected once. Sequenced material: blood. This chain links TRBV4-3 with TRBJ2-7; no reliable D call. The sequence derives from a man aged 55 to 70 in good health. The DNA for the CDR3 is TGCGCCAGCAGCCGAGATGGCGGAGACCTTGACGAGCAGTACTTC. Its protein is CASSRDGGDLDEQYF.